A selection of T cell receptor beta chains follows, all from one sample in a study of OX40 agonist ivuxolimab in advanced cancers. The data were produced by immunoSEQ multiplex PCR, yet TCRdb's version contains in-frame clones alone and is incomplete. The sample lists 40,000 to 60,000 clones, about 76% seen once, with approximately 5.8% in the top ten. This specimen consisted of CD4+ or CD8+ T cells sorted from blood, obtained in a trial of the OX40 agonist ivuxolimab. All receptors come from an adult with an advanced solid tumor such as melanoma, head and neck, liver or kidney cancer. Both conserved end residues are part of each CDR3. Each record gives: clone size, J gene, V gene, D gene, CDR3 DNA, CDR3 protein. A D gene is named only where the DNA matches it firmly. The listing skips clone size in some rows; elsewhere it reads once, few, many or a size class.

>NA|TRBJ2-7|TRBV5-4|TRBD2
TGTGCCAGCAGCTCCTTAGCGGGCTCCTACGAGCAGTACTTC
CASSSLAGSYEQYF
>NA|TRBJ1-1|TRBV4-3|NA
TGCGCCAGCAGCCAGGATATACAGTACACTGAAGCTTTCTTT
CASSQDIQYTEAFF
>NA|TRBJ1-2|TRBV5-4|NA
TGTGCCAGCAGCCAGACAGCTAACTATGGCTACACCTTC
CASSQTANYGYTF
>NA|TRBJ1-1|TRBV5-4|NA
TGTGCCAGCAGCTTGGCCTCGGGTACTGAAGCTTTCTTT
CASSLASGTEAFF
>few|TRBJ2-6|TRBV19|NA
TGTGCCAGTAGTATATTGGCGGGTCAGGTGGGGTCTGGGGCCAACGTCCTGACTTTC
CASSILAGQVGSGANVLTF
>NA|TRBJ2-2|TRBV5-4|TRBD1
TGTGCCAGCAGCCGGACAGGGGAATCCTCCGGGGAGCTGTTTTTT
CASSRTGESSGELFF
>NA|TRBJ1-5|TRBV7-2|NA
TGTGCCACCTCGGAAGAGGGATATAGCAATCAGCCCCAGCATTTT
CATSEEGYSNQPQHF
>NA|TRBJ1-2|TRBV28|NA
TGTGCCAGCAGTCCGAACGGGGGTAGCTATGGCTACACCTTC
CASSPNGGSYGYTF
>once|TRBJ2-4|TRBV19|NA
TGTGCCAGTAGTCCGGGAACTTTAGCCAAAAACATTCAGTACTTC
CASSPGTLAKNIQYF
>NA|TRBJ1-3|TRBV28|TRBD1
TGTGCCAGCAGTTTGTTAGGGACAGCAAACACCATATATTTT
CASSLLGTANTIYF
>NA|TRBJ2-2|TRBV7-9|TRBD1
TGTGCCAGCAGCTCCGGGACAGGGTTGTCCGGGGAGCTGTTTTTT
CASSSGTGLSGELFF
>once|TRBJ1-1|TRBV11-2|NA
TGTGCCAGCAATGGCATGAACACTGAAGCTTTCTTT
CASNGMNTEAFF
>NA|TRBJ1-4|TRBV29-1|NA
TGCAGCGTTGAAGAGGTTGAAAGTAATGAAAAACTGTTTTTT
CSVEEVESNEKLFF
>NA|TRBJ2-2|TRBV6-6|NA
TGTGCCAGCAGTTACTCGGAACGCGGGCACACCGGGGAGCTGTTTTTT
CASSYSERGHTGELFF
>NA|TRBJ1-1|TRBV2|NA
TGTGCCAGCAGTGAATTGGGGACCGAAGCTTTCTTT
CASSELGTEAFF
>few|TRBJ2-2|TRBV7-6|NA
TGTGCCAGCAGCTTAGGTGGTAGCACCGGGGAGCTGTTTTTT
CASSLGGSTGELFF
>once|TRBJ2-1|TRBV5-1|TRBD1
TGCGCCAGCACCCCACAGGGGGGCTACAATGAGCAGTTCTTC
CASTPQGGYNEQFF
>NA|TRBJ2-1|TRBV27|TRBD1
TGTGCCAGCAGCCTCGCCGTCGGACAGGGGGGTTTCTACAATGAGCAGTTCTTC
CASSLAVGQGGFYNEQFF
>NA|TRBJ1-1|TRBV15|NA
TGTGCCACCAGCAGGACAGGATACACTGAAGCTTTCTTT
CATSRTGYTEAFF